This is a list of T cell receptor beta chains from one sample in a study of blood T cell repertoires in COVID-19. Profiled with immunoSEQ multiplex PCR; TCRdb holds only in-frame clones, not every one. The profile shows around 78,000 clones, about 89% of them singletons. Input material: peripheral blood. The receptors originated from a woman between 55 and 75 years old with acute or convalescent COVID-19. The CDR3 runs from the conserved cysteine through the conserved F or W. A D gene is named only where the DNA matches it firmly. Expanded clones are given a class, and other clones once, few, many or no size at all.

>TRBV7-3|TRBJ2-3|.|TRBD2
CASSLGSGDYGDTQYF
TGTGCCAGCAGCTTGGGTAGCGGGGACTATGGGGATACGCAGTATTTT
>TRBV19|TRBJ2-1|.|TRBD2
CASSVRTSGYNEQFF
TGTGCCAGTAGTGTCAGGACTAGCGGATACAATGAGCAGTTCTTC
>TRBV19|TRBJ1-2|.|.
CASSIQGGRGYTF
TGTGCCAGTAGTATCCAGGGTGGACGGGGCTACACCTTC
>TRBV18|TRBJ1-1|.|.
CASSADGKNTEAFF
TGTGCCAGCTCAGCGGACGGGAAGAACACTGAAGCTTTCTTT
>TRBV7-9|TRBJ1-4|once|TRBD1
CASSSQWTQGAANEKLFF
TGTGCCAGCAGCTCCCAATGGACACAGGGGGCGGCTAATGAAAAACTGTTTTTT
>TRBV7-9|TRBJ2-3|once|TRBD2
CASSPGTSGTDTQYF
TGTGCCAGCAGCCCCGGGACTAGCGGCACAGATACGCAGTATTTT
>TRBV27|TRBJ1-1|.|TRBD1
CASSARDRGLTEAFF
TGTGCCAGCAGTGCCCGGGACAGGGGGCTTACTGAAGCTTTCTTT
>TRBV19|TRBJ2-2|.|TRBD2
CASNPSGTSGGDTGELFF
TGTGCCAGTAATCCGTCCGGGACTAGCGGGGGAGACACCGGGGAGCTGTTTTTT
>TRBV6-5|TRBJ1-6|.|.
CASRPGRFNSPLHF
TGTGCCAGCCGGCCAGGGAGGTTTAATTCACCCCTCCACTTT
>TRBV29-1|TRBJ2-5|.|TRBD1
CSVDRELGTQYF
TGCAGCGTCGACAGGGAATTGGGGACCCAGTACTTC
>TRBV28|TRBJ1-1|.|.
CAGGPNSRATEAFF
TGTGCCGGCGGCCCTAATTCCAGGGCCACTGAAGCTTTCTTT
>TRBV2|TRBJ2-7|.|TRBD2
CASRQTSDSPYEQYF
TGTGCCAGCAGACAAACTAGCGATAGTCCCTACGAGCAGTACTTC
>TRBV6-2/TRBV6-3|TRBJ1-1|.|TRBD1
CASSFRDRGRLRAFF
TGTGCCAGCAGTTTTCGGGACAGGGGCCGCCTTAGGGCTTTCTTT
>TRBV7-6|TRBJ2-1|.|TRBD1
CASSLSTGSYNEQFF
TGTGCCAGCAGCTTATCGACAGGGTCCTACAATGAGCAGTTCTTC
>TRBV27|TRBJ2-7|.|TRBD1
CASRSGTGIYEQYF
TGTGCCAGCAGGTCCGGGACAGGGATCTACGAGCAGTACTTC
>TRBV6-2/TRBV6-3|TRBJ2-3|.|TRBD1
CASSSHRGLADTQYF
TGTGCCAGCAGTAGCCACAGGGGGCTCGCAGATACGCAGTATTTT
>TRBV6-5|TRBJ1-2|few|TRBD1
CASRGGQGLYGYTF
TGTGCCAGCAGGGGAGGACAGGGACTTTATGGCTACACCTTC
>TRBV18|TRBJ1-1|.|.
CASSPTGGGEGTEAFF
TGTGCCAGCTCACCCACCGGGGGAGGAGAGGGCACTGAAGCTTTCTTT
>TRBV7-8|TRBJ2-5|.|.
CASSPIPSGMETQYF
TGTGCCAGCAGCCCCATACCTTCAGGGATGGAGACCCAGTACTTC
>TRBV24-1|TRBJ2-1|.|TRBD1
CATSDLGQGTSEQFF
TGTGCCACCAGTGACCTGGGACAGGGAACTAGTGAGCAGTTCTTC
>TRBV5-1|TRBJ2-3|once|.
CASSLAQLGPTDTQYF
TGCGCCAGCAGCTTAGCTCAACTAGGCCCCACAGATACGCAGTATTTT
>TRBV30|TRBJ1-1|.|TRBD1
CAWSPGTGPEAFF
TGTGCCTGGAGCCCCGGGACAGGCCCTGAAGCTTTCTTT
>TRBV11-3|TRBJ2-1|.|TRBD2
CASSHSSGRAFEQFF
TGTGCCAGCAGCCACAGTAGCGGGAGGGCCTTTGAGCAGTTCTTC
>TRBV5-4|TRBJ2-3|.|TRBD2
CASSSGGTSGSADTQYF
TGTGCCAGCAGCTCCGGGGGGACTAGCGGGAGTGCAGATACGCAGTATTTT
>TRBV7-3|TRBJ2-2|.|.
CASSLTSSRGTGELFF
TGTGCCAGCAGCTTAACGAGCTCTAGGGGGACCGGGGAGCTGTTTTTT
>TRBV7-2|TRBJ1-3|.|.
CASSLYTAGNTIYF
TGTGCCAGCAGCTTATACACAGCCGGAAACACCATATATTTT
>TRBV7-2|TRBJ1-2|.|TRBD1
CASSLSGTGVRGYTF
TGTGCCAGCAGCCTATCAGGGACAGGGGTCAGGGGCTACACCTTC
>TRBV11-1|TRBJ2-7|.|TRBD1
CASSLDGQGAWEQYF
TGTGCCAGCAGCTTAGACGGACAGGGGGCCTGGGAGCAGTACTTC
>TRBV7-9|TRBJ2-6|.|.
CASSSFTGPGANVLTF
TGTGCCAGCAGCTCCTTTACAGGGCCCGGGGCCAACGTCCTGACTTTC
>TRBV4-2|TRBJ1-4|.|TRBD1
CASSQPDRGPNEKLFF
TGTGCCAGCAGCCAACCCGACAGGGGACCTAATGAAAAACTGTTTTTT
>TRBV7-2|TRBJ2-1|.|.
CASSFTEYSEQFF
TGTGCCAGCAGCTTTACCGAGTATAGTGAGCAGTTCTTC
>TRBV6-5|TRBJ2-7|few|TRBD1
CASSSPGQGTYEQYF
TGTGCCAGCAGCTCTCCGGGACAGGGGACCTACGAGCAGTACTTC
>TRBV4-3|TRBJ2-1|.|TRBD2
CASSQYAYTGTRSNEQFF
TGCGCCAGCAGCCAATATGCGTACACCGGGACTAGGTCCAATGAGCAGTTCTTC
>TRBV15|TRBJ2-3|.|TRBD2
CATSRGAGGLVDTQYF
TGTGCCACCAGCAGAGGAGCGGGGGGGCTGGTAGATACGCAGTATTTT
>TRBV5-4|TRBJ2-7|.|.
CASSFFDSFSYEQYF
TGTGCCAGCAGCTTCTTCGACAGCTTCTCCTACGAGCAGTACTTC
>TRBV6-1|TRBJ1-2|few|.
CASSESGSGYGYTF
TGTGCCAGCAGTGAATCTGGGTCGGGCTATGGCTACACCTTC
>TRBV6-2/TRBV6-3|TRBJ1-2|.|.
CASSSDMTETRYGYTF
TGTGCCAGCAGTTCTGATATGACAGAAACCCGCTATGGCTACACCTTC
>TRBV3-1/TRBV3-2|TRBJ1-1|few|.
CASSPEQGNTEAFF
TGTGCCAGCAGCCCGGAACAGGGGAACACTGAAGCTTTCTTT
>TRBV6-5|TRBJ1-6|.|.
CASSYSGLDNSPLHF
TGTGCCAGCAGTTACTCGGGCCTTGATAATTCACCCCTCCACTTT
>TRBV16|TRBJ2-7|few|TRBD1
CASSQGQLGIEQYF
TGTGCCAGCAGCCAGGGACAGTTAGGCATCGAGCAGTACTTC